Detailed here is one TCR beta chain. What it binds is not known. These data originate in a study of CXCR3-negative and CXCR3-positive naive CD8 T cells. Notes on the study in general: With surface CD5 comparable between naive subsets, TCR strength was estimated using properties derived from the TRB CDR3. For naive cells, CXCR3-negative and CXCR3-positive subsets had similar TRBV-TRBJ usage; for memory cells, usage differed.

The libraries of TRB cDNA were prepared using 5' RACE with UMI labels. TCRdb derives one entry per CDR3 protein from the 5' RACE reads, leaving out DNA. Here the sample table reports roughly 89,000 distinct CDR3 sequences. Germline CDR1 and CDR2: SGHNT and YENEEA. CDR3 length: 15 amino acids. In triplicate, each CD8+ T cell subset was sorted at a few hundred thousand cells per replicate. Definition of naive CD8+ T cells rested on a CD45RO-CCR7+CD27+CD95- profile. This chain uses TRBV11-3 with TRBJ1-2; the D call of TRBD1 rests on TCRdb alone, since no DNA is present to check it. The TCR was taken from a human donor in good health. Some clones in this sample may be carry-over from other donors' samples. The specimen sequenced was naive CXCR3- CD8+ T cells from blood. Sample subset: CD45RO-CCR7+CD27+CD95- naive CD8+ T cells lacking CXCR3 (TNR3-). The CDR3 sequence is CASSSRDRLNYGYTF.